These 20 T cell receptor beta chains were sequenced from one sample in a study of shared clonotypes between healthy human individuals. Profiled with immunoSEQ multiplex PCR; TCRdb holds only in-frame clones, not every one. The data hold 1.4 million to 1.5 million clones, with around 97% observed a single time. Sequenced sample: naive CD4+ T cells sorted from blood. Subset here: CD45RA+ positively selected. These receptors all come from a man aged 25-45 years in good health.

The chain uses TRBV6-6 and TRBJ2-1; 12 bases agree with TRBD2. The CDR3 has 15 amino acids. Trimming removed 5 bases from V and 7 bases from J; junction bases left unmatched: 6. Germline loops: CDR1 MNHNY, CDR2 SVGAGI (reference sequence). CDR3 sequence: CASSPSGRVRNEQFF. CDR3 sequence (DNA): TGTGCCAGCAGTCCTAGCGGGAGGGTAAGGAATGAGCAGTTCTTC.

This clone has only one observation. The J gene is TRBJ2-5, the V gene TRBV25-1, with 7 bases that match TRBD1. With V trimmed by 3 bases and J by 4 bases, 8 bases remained unmatched. The germline CDR1 and CDR2 sequences are MGHDK and SYGVNS. CDR3 length: 15 amino acids. The CDR3: CASSDHRGGGETQYF. CDR3 bases: TGTGCCAGCAGTGATCACAGGGGTGGTGGAGAGACCCAGTACTTC.

The chain couples TRBV10-2 to TRBJ2-5; D gene uncertain. The CDR3 loop spans 14 amino acids. CDR1 is WSHSY and CDR2 is SAAADI in the germline V gene. V lost 6 bases to trimming and J lost 2 bases, with 13 bases between them. CDR3 bases: TGCGCCAGCAGCCCTCCACAAGGGCAAGAGACCCAGTACTTC. As protein: CASSPPQGQETQYF.

V is TRBV19 and J is TRBJ2-2; 9 bases map to TRBD2. This CDR3 is 15 amino acids long. With V trimmed by 7 bases and J by 3 bases, 6 bases remained unmatched. CDR1 LNHDA and CDR2 SQIVND come from the germline V gene (reference sequence). The CDR3 DNA reads TGTGCCAGTACAGGGACTAGCCGGTACACCGGGGAGCTGTTTTTT. Encoded protein: CASTGTSRYTGELFF.

This chain joins TRBV7-6 and TRBJ2-3, with 11 bases lining up with TRBD2. Germline V gives CDR1 SGHVS, CDR2 FNYEAQ. With 1 base clipped from V and 0 bases from J, the junction kept 3 bases outside the gene matches. The CDR3 loop spans 17 amino acids. Here the CDR3 DNA reads TGTGCCAGCAGCTTAGGAAGGACTAGCGGGAGCACAGATACGCAGTATTTT. Residues: CASSLGRTSGSTDTQYF.

The chain joins TRBV9 to TRBJ2-1; 14 bases align to TRBD2. CDR1 and CDR2 from the germline V gene are SGDLS and YYNGEE. The CDR3 is 17 residues long. Unmatched junction bases numbered 8, after V lost 4 bases and J lost 5 bases. The CDR3 loop is CASSMTSGRALDNEQFF. The CDR3 DNA reads as TGTGCCAGCAGCATGACTAGCGGGAGGGCCCTGGACAATGAGCAGTTCTTC.

This clone was recorded only once. CDR3: CASSARTWPTYNEQFF. The CDR3 DNA sequence: TGTGCCAGCAGCGCCAGGACGTGGCCCACCTACAATGAGCAGTTCTTC. The chain combines TRBV11-2 with TRBJ2-1; D remains unclear. The CDR3 contains 16 residues. V was trimmed by 5 bases and J by 2 bases, leaving 16 bases between them. Germline CDR1 and CDR2: SGHAT and FQNNGV.

The chain links TRBV7-3 to TRBJ2-7; 14 positions agree with TRBD2. Per germline, CDR1 SGHTA and CDR2 FQGTGA. J lost 7 bases, V lost 5 bases, and 16 bases had no gene match. This CDR3 is built from 18 residues. The CDR3 sequence is CASSPSGLAGGPPYEQYF. In nucleotides, the CDR3 is TGTGCCAGCAGCCCGAGCGGACTAGCGGGAGGTCCGCCTTATGAGCAGTACTTC.

The V call is TRBV19, the J call TRBJ1-2; TRBD1 aligns across 8 bases. Germline CDR1 is LNHDA and CDR2 is SQIVND (reference sequence). Unmatched junction bases numbered 9, after V lost 8 bases and J lost 4 bases. This CDR3 spans 14 amino acids. CDR3 coding DNA: TGTGCCAGTCGAGACAGGGGCCTAGGCTATGGCTACACCTTC. This translates into CASRDRGLGYGYTF. The whole variable domain, remainder taken from reference TRBV19 and TRBJ1-2, is DGGITQSPKYLFRKEGQNVTLSCEQNLNHDAMYWYRQDPGQGLRLIYYSQIVNDFQKGDIAEGYSVSREKKESFPLTVTSAQKNPTAFYLCASRDRGLGYGYTFGSGTRLTVV.

The J gene is TRBJ1-2, the V gene TRBV14, with no clear D. The CDR3 sequence is 9 residues long. V dropped 6 bases and J dropped 8 bases, with 4 bases sitting between them. Germline lookup yields CDR1 SGHDN and CDR2 FVKESK. In DNA form, the CDR3 reads TGTGCCAGCAGGAGGGGCTACACCTTC. This encodes CASRRGYTF.

The chain carries TRBV18 and TRBJ2-7, with 12 bases that match TRBD2. Germline V gives CDR1 KGHSH, CDR2 LQKENI. This CDR3 region has 16 residues. The trim removed 2 bases at V and 0 bases at J, leaving 2 bases unmatched. In DNA form, the CDR3 reads TGTGCCAGCTCACCAAAGGGACTAGCGGGCTCCTACGAGCAGTACTTC. Its translation: CASSPKGLAGSYEQYF. The variable domain in full, completed from reference TRBV18 and TRBJ2-7, reads NAGVMQNPRHLVRRRGQEARLRCSPMKGHSHVYWYRQLPEEGLKFMVYLQKENIIDESGMPKERFSAEFPKEGPSILRIQQVVRGDSAAYFCASSPKGLAGSYEQYFGPGTRLTVT.

The CDR3 here is CASSLARYGYTF. The CDR3 DNA reads as TGTGCCAGCAGCTTAGCCAGGTATGGCTACACCTTC. The chain has TRBV7-2 and TRBJ1-2; D gene uncertain. Germline loops: CDR1 SGHTA, CDR2 FQGNSA. V lost 0 bases, J lost 5 bases, and 4 bases lay in between. This CDR3 contains 12 residues.

V and J are TRBV7-6 and TRBJ1-1, with TRBD1 matching over 9 bases. Germline assignment: CDR1 SGHVS and CDR2 FNYEAQ. The CDR3 covers 13 residues. The V and J ends lost 5 bases and 12 bases, in that order; junction bases with no gene match: 10. CDR3 nucleotide sequence: TGTGCCAGCAGCCATGGGACAGGGAAAGCGACTTTCTTT. Its translation is CASSHGTGKATFF.

This rearrangement joins TRBV7-8 to TRBJ1-2; D is ambiguous. The CDR3 extends over 16 amino acids. Germline CDR1 is SGHVS and CDR2 is FQNEAQ. The V and J ends lost 0 bases and 8 bases respectively, with 19 bases between them. CDR3 sequence: CASSLALTFTPYGYTF. As DNA, the CDR3 is TGTGCCAGCAGCTTAGCCCTGACGTTTACTCCCTACGGCTACACCTTC.

The chain couples TRBV11-2 to TRBJ1-1; weak D call: TRBD1 (5 bases). The CDR3 length is 13 residues. V lost 5 bases, J lost 7 bases, and 14 bases lay in between. Germline V gene data show CDR1 as SGHAT and CDR2 as FQNNGV. CDR3 protein: CASSTRYRREAFF. In DNA form, the CDR3 reads TGTGCCAGCAGCACTAGATACAGGCGTGAAGCTTTCTTT. The full variable domain, with the rest looked up from reference TRBV11-2 and TRBJ1-1, is EAGVAQSPRYKIIEKRQSVAFWCNPISGHATLYWYQQILGQGPKLLIQFQNNGVVDDSQLPKDRFSAERLKGVDSTLKIQPAKLEDSAVYLCASSTRYRREAFFGQGTRLTVV.

This chain joins TRBV10-3 and TRBJ1-5, with D uncertain. The V end was cut by 0 bases, the J end by 2 bases, with 17 bases between. Germline V gene data show CDR1 as ENHRY and CDR2 as SYGVKD. The CDR3 sequence is 18 residues long. CDR3 sequence reads: CAISESRILQDGNQPQHF. The DNA for the CDR3 is TGTGCCATCAGTGAGTCCAGAATTTTGCAGGACGGCAATCAGCCCCAGCATTTT.

This chain links TRBV7-3 with TRBJ2-1, with D perhaps matching TRBD1 or TRBD2 (6 bases each). The germline V gene has CDR1 SGHTA and CDR2 FQGTGA. The length of the CDR3 is 14 residues. Trimming removed 3 bases at V and 7 bases at J, with 13 bases between. The CDR3 sequence is CASSFGGIRNEQFF. The CDR3 nucleotides read TGTGCCAGCAGCTTCGGGGGCATAAGAAATGAGCAGTTCTTC.

V gene TRBV4-3 combines with J gene TRBJ2-1, with 7 bases fitting TRBD1. The CDR3 has 14 amino acids. CDR1 is LGHNA and CDR2 is YSLEER in the germline V gene. V trimming: 4 bases; J trimming: 6 bases; junction bases outside the gene matches: 6. The CDR3 is CASSRRQGSNEQFF. CDR3 nucleotide sequence: TGCGCCAGCAGCCGCCGACAGGGCAGCAATGAGCAGTTCTTC.

The J gene is TRBJ2-1, the V gene TRBV7-8; 8 nucleotides match TRBD2. CDR3 length equals 17 residues. The J segment lost 4 bases and the V segment lost 2 bases, leaving 10 bases of the junction unmatched. Germline V gene data show CDR1 as SGHVS and CDR2 as FQNEAQ. CDR3 nucleotides: TGTGCCAGCAGCTTAATCCCGACTAGCGATAAATACAATGAGCAGTTCTTC. The encoded protein is CASSLIPTSDKYNEQFF.

This rearrangement joins TRBV11-2 to TRBJ2-3; D tentatively reads TRBD1 or TRBD2 (6 bases each). Trimming removed 0 bases at V and 3 bases at J, with 10 bases between. Germline CDR1 and CDR2: SGHAT and FQNNGV. The CDR3 has 15 amino acids. The CDR3 DNA sequence: TGTGCCAGCAGCTTAGATTGGGGGGCTACAGATACGCAGTATTTT. The encoded protein is CASSLDWGATDTQYF.